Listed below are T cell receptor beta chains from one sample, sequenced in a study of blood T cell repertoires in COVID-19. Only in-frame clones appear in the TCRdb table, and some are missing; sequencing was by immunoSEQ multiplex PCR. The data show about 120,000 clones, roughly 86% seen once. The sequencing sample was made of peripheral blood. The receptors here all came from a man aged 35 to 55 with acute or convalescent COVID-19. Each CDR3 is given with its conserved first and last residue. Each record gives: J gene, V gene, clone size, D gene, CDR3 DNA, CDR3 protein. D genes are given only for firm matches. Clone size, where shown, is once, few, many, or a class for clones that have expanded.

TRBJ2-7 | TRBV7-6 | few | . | TGTGCCAGCAGCTTAGACGACGGGTTTACCTACGAGCAGTACTTC | CASSLDDGFTYEQYF
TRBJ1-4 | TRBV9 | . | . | TGTGCCAGCAGCGCAAAGGACAGCAGTAATGAAAAACTGTTTTTT | CASSAKDSSNEKLFF
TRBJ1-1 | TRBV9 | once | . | TGTGCCAGCAGCCCTCATTCTGCGGACAGGAACACTGAAGCTTTCTTT | CASSPHSADRNTEAFF
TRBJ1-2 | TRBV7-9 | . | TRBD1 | TGTGCCAGCAGCTCAGGGACAGGGCAAAATGGCTACACCTTC | CASSSGTGQNGYTF
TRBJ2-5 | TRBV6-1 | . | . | TGTGCCAGCAGTGTAGGAGGGGACAGAGCCAAGAGGGGCCAGTACTTC | CASSVGGDRAKRGQYF
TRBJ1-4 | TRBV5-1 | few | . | TGCGCCAGCAGCTTGTTTGGGGGGGTTAATGAAAAACTGTTTTTT | CASSLFGGVNEKLFF
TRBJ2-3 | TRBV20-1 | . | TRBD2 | TGCAGTGCTAGTATGGCTAGCGGAGCCGCTAGCACAGATACGCAGTATTTT | CSASMASGAASTDTQYF
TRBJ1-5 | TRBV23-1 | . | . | TGCGCCAGCAGTCATCCCCCGAAGGGACTCGTCAATCAGCCCCAGCATTTT | CASSHPPKGLVNQPQHF
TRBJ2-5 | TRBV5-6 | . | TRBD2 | TGTGCCAGCAGCTTAAGGACTAGCGACCAAGAGACCCAGTACTTC | CASSLRTSDQETQYF
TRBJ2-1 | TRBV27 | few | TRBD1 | TGTGCCAGCAGTTTATCGACAGGGCTGGGCTACAATGAGCAGTTCTTC | CASSLSTGLGYNEQFF
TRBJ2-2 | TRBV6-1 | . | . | TGTGCCAGCAGTGAAGCAGGGGTATACGGGGAGCTGTTTTTT | CASSEAGVYGELFF
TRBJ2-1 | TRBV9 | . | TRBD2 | TGTGCCAGCAGCGCCGGGACTAGGTGGAATGAGCAGTTCTTC | CASSAGTRWNEQFF
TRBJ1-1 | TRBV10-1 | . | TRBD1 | TGCGCCAGCAGTGAGGACAGGGAACGTGAAGCTTTCTTT | CASSEDREREAFF
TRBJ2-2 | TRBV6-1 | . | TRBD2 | TGTGCCAGTAGTGCGGGACTAGTGTTCACCGGGGAGCTGTTTTTT | CASSAGLVFTGELFF
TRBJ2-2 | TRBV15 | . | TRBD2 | TGTGCCACCAGCCGAGGACTAGCGAACACCGGGGAGCTGTTTTTT | CATSRGLANTGELFF
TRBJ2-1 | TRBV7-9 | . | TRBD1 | TGTGCCAGCAGCATCCCGACAGGGGCGTCCCCTGAGCAGTTCTTC | CASSIPTGASPEQFF
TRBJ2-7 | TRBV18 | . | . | TGTGCCAGCTCACCGCAACTACTACGCGAGCAGTACTTC | CASSPQLLREQYF
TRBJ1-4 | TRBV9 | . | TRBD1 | TGTGCCAGCAGCGATCGGACAGGGGGGACTAATGAAAAACTGTTTTTT | CASSDRTGGTNEKLFF
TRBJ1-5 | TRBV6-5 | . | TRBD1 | TGTGCCAGCAGCTCTACAGGGGTCAATCAGCCCCAGCATTTT | CASSSTGVNQPQHF
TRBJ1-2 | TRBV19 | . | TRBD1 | TGTGCCAGTAGTCCCCGACAGGGTTGGAGTGGCTACACCTTC | CASSPRQGWSGYTF
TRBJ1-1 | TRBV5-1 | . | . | TGCGCCAGCAGCTTGTTCGGGGTGAACACTGAAGCTTTCTTT | CASSLFGVNTEAFF